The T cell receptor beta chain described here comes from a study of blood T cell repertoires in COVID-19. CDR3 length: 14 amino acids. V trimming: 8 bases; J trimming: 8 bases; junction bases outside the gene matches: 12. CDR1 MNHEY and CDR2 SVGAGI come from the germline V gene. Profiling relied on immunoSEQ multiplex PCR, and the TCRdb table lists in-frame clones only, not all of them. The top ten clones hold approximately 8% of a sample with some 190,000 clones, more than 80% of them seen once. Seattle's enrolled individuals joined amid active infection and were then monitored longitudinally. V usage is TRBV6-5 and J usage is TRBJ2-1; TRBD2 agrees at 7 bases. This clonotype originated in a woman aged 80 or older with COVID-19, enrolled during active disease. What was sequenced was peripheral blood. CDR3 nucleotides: TGTGCCAGCTCGGGGGACGGGAGGTTCGATGAGCAGTTCTTC. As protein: CASSGDGRFDEQFF.